These 20 T cell receptor beta chains were sequenced from one sample in a study of identical twins. Via MiXCR, TCRdb re-called the 5' RACE reads, giving one row per CDR3 protein. The table records a few hundred thousand distinct CDR3 sequences, 7.5% to 10% of them present only once. This same sample was also part of a study on yellow fever vaccine responses in identical twins.

Sequencing input: PBMCs. The receptor source for this set is a young woman in good health.

This clonotype has just a few counts. The chain joins TRBV12-5 to TRBJ2-7; the D gene is possibly TRBD2 (6 bases). The V gene's germline CDR1 is LGHNT and CDR2 FRNRAP. The CDR3 loop spans 16 amino acids. V lost 1 base to trimming and J lost 8 bases, with 21 bases between them. CDR3 sequence reads: CASGLASTLGGAKQYF. The CDR3 DNA sequence: TGTGCTAGTGGTTTGGCCTCGACTTTAGGAGGGGCCAAGCAGTACTTC.

This clonotype has only a few counts. The CDR3 is CASSPERDQFF. The CDR3 bases are TGTGCCAGCAGTCCCGAGCGGGACCAGTTCTTC. The chain combines TRBV6-2 or TRBV6-3 with TRBJ2-1; 7 bases fit TRBD2. CDR1 is MNHEY and CDR2 is SVGEGT in the germline V gene. J was trimmed by 13 bases and V by 5 bases; bases with no gene match: 5. This CDR3 is built from 11 residues.

This chain links TRBV18 with TRBJ1-2; D is perhaps TRBD1 (6 bases). Trimming pared 3 bases from V and 1 base from J, leaving 12 bases between. Germline CDR1 and CDR2: KGHSH and LQKENI. This CDR3 contains 15 residues. CDR3 amino acids: CASSPRQEYNYGYTF. The CDR3 DNA is TGTGCCAGCTCACCCAGACAGGAGTATAACTATGGCTACACCTTC.

The chain combines TRBV18 with TRBJ2-2, with D possibly matching TRBD1 (6 bases). The germline V gene encodes CDR1 KGHSH and CDR2 LQKENI. The V gene lost 2 bases and the J gene lost 2 bases, with 12 bases spanning the gap. The CDR3 length is 16 residues. CDR3 residues: CASSPYRAGNTGELFF. In nucleotides, the CDR3 is TGTGCCAGCTCACCATACAGGGCAGGAAACACCGGGGAGCTGTTTTTT.

In its sample, this clonotype was seen a few times. The genes are TRBV7-2 and TRBJ2-5, with 13 bases that match TRBD2. V was pared by 4 bases and J by 4 bases, with 6 bases of the junction left unmatched. Germline values: CDR1 SGHTA, CDR2 FQGNSA. The CDR3 runs to 16 residues. CDR3 region: CASSSHGLAGVETQYF. The CDR3 bases are TGTGCCAGCAGCTCCCACGGACTAGCGGGGGTAGAGACCCAGTACTTC.

This chain joins TRBV27 and TRBJ2-1; the D gene is possibly TRBD2 (6 bases). The ends were cut back, 2 bases at V and 9 bases at J, with 17 bases in the middle. This CDR3 region has 15 residues. Germline CDR1 and CDR2: MNHEY and SMNVEV (reference sequence). The CDR3 DNA reads as TGTGCCAGCAGTTTACCTGGGGGGACGACTAGTGAGCAGTTCTTC. Translated: CASSLPGGTTSEQFF.

The V call is TRBV7-9, the J call TRBJ1-5; no reliable D call. Germline assignment: CDR1 SEHNR and CDR2 FQNEAQ (reference sequence). The V and J ends lost 4 bases and 3 bases respectively, with 4 bases between them. The CDR3 extends over 12 amino acids. The CDR3 sequence is CASSSTNQPQHF. The CDR3 DNA reads TGTGCCAGCAGCTCCACCAATCAGCCCCAGCATTTT.

This clonotype was seen a few times. The V call is TRBV13, the J call TRBJ1-6, with D uncertain. This CDR3 has 16 residues. Per the germline V gene, CDR1 is PRHDT and CDR2 is FYEKMQ (reference sequence). V lost 4 bases and J lost 4, with 14 bases in between. CDR3 nucleotides: TGTGCCAGCAGCTCCTCTGGCTGGCGATATAATTCACCCCTCCACTTT. This encodes CASSSSGWRYNSPLHF. Looking up the rest from reference TRBV13 and TRBJ1-6 gives the full variable domain: AAGVIQSPRHLIKEKRETATLKCYPIPRHDTVYWYQQGPGQDPQFLISFYEKMQSDKGSIPDRFSAQQFSDYHSELNMSSLELGDSALYFCASSSSGWRYNSPLHFGNGTRLTVT.

This clonotype was counted ten times or more. The chain couples TRBV7-2 to TRBJ2-3; D may match TRBD1 or TRBD2 (5 bases each). Germline CDR1 is SGHTA and CDR2 is FQGNSA. The CDR3 sequence is 15 residues long. V was shortened by 1 base and J by 6 bases, with 14 bases between the two germline ends. CDR3 loop: CASSLEALAGDTQYF. The CDR3 DNA sequence: TGTGCCAGCAGCTTAGAAGCGCTAGCAGGGGATACGCAGTATTTT. The variable domain in full, completed from reference TRBV7-2 and TRBJ2-3, reads GAGVSQSPSNKVTEKGKDVELRCDPISGHTALYWYRQSLGQGLEFLIYFQGNSAPDKSGLPSDRFSAERTGGSVSTLTIQRTQQEDSAVYLCASSLEALAGDTQYFGPGTRLTVL.

V gene TRBV19 combines with J gene TRBJ2-1; either TRBD1 or TRBD2 may fit D (6 bases each). The CDR3 covers 15 residues. The V gene lost 3 bases and the J gene lost 5 bases, with 14 bases spanning the gap. Germline CDR1 and CDR2: LNHDA and SQIVND (reference sequence). The CDR3 coding sequence is TGTGCCAGTAGTATTATTACGGGGGCGAACAATGAGCAGTTCTTC. Translating gives CASSIITGANNEQFF.

This clonotype was seen a few times. The chain carries TRBV2 and TRBJ2-2; D ambiguous. CDR1 is SNHLY, CDR2 FYNNEI, per germline. The CDR3 consists of 13 residues. V lost 1 base to trimming and J lost 6 bases, with 6 bases between them. The CDR3 DNA is TGTGCCAGCAGTGAAGTCCGGTCCGGGGAGCTGTTTTTT. This codes for CASSEVRSGELFF.

There are many counts of this clonotype. V usage is TRBV29-1 and J usage is TRBJ2-3, with 9 bases lining up with TRBD1. CDR3 length equals 13 residues. V lost 3 bases, J lost 7 bases, and 5 bases stayed unmatched. CDR1 is SQVTM and CDR2 is ANQGSEA in the germline V gene. The CDR3 here is CSVDLQGANTQYF. The DNA for the CDR3 is TGCAGCGTTGATCTACAGGGGGCTAATACGCAGTATTTT.

The rearrangement joins TRBV5-1 to TRBJ2-1; TRBD1 agrees at 12 bases. The CDR3 contains 18 residues. Germline V lookup: CDR1 SGHRS, CDR2 YFSETQ. V dropped 3 bases and J dropped 5; count of bases not matched to a gene: 12. The CDR3 reads CASSSYDGTGGAHNEQFF. The CDR3 DNA is TGCGCCAGCAGCTCCTACGATGGGACAGGGGGCGCCCACAATGAGCAGTTCTTC.

The sample holds many counts of this clonotype. CDR3 coding DNA: TGTGCCAGCACCCAGTTTACTAGCGGGTTCTACGAGCAGTACTTC. This encodes CASTQFTSGFYEQYF. V and J are TRBV6-1 and TRBJ2-7, with TRBD2 identical over 9 bases. This CDR3 has 15 residues. The germline V gene has CDR1 MNHNS and CDR2 SASEGT. With V trimmed by 7 bases and J by 3 bases, 10 bases remained unmatched.

The genes are TRBV6-2 or TRBV6-3 and TRBJ2-3, with 12 bases that match TRBD2. The germline CDR1 and CDR2 sequences are MNHEY and SVGEGT. The CDR3 runs 16 residues. V gave up 5 bases and J gave up 4 bases; unmatched junction bases: 7. CDR3 nucleotides: TGTGCCAGCAGTCAGCTCGGACTAGCGGGGCCAGATACGCAGTATTTT. This gives the protein CASSQLGLAGPDTQYF.

A few counts support this clonotype. The chain carries TRBV2 and TRBJ2-3, with a tentative D call TRBD2 (5 bases). V gave up 8 bases and J gave up 4 bases, with 10 bases separating them. The length of the CDR3 is 12 residues. CDR1 is SNHLY, CDR2 FYNNEI, per germline. CDR3 coding DNA: TGTGCCAGCCTCGCAGCGGCAGATACGCAGTATTTT. Protein sequence: CASLAAADTQYF. The entire variable domain, with the rest obtained from reference TRBV2 and TRBJ2-3, is as follows: EPEVTQTPSHQVTQMGQEVILRCVPISNHLYFYWYRQILGQKVEFLVSFYNNEISEKSEIFDDQFSVERPDGSNFTLKIRSTKLEDSAMYFCASLAAADTQYFGPGTRLTVL.

This clonotype was detected only a few times. This rearrangement joins TRBV4-3 to TRBJ2-2; no clear D gene. This CDR3 is 15 amino acids long. V shed 1 base and J shed 6 bases, with 12 bases lying between them. Germline CDR1 and CDR2: LGHNA and YSLEER. The CDR3 sequence: CASSQGASRAGELFF. As DNA, the CDR3 is TGCGCCAGCAGCCAAGGGGCTAGTCGGGCCGGGGAGCTGTTTTTT.

This clonotype was detected a few times. J is TRBJ2-5 and V is TRBV29-1; 7 positions match TRBD1. Germline lookup yields CDR1 SQVTM and CDR2 ANQGSEA. Trimming took 1 base from V and 1 from J; bases not matched to a gene: 3. This CDR3 spans 14 amino acids. The DNA for the CDR3 is TGCAGCGTTGAAGGTTGGGACAGCCAAGAGACCCAGTACTTC. Encoded protein: CSVEGWDSQETQYF.

The chain combines TRBV3-1 with TRBJ2-7; TRBD1 is a possible D gene (5 bases). There are 16 residues in the CDR3. Germline V gene data show CDR1 as LGHDT and CDR2 as YNNKEL (reference sequence). The V end was cut by 6 bases, the J end by 0 bases, with 18 bases between. The CDR3 coding sequence is TGTGCCAGCAGTTTCACAGGCCCCTTTAGCTCCTACGAGCAGTACTTC. Encoded protein: CASSFTGPFSSYEQYF.

The chain is built from TRBV2 and TRBJ1-4, with D possibly matching TRBD1 (5 bases). V shed 0 bases and J shed 5 bases, with 13 bases lying between them. The CDR3 is made up of 16 amino acids. The germline gives CDR1 SNHLY, CDR2 FYNNEI. Here the CDR3 reads CASSEAQVGVNEKLFF. CDR3 in DNA: TGTGCCAGCAGTGAAGCGCAAGTAGGGGTGAATGAAAAACTGTTTTTT.